The 31 T cell receptor beta chains reported below all come from one sample, sequenced in a study of technical replicates of blood from several donors. Using immunoSEQ multiplex PCR, the repertoire was profiled, and TCRdb retains in-frame clones only, with some absent. Among approximately 75,000 clones, around 97% were seen once, and the ten largest hold roughly 0.17%. Sample: T cells isolated from PBMCs. The receptors shown here come from a human donor in good health.

The chain carries TRBV7-2 and TRBJ2-7; TRBD1 aligns across 8 bases. CDR3 length equals 15 residues. J lost 3 bases, V lost 5 bases, and 9 bases had no gene match. Germline V gives CDR1 SGHTA, CDR2 FQGNSA. CDR3 sequence: CASSPKTGVVYEQYF. CDR3 in DNA: TGTGCCAGCAGCCCCAAGACAGGGGTAGTCTACGAGCAGTACTTC.

V is TRBV7-9 and J is TRBJ1-1; D remains ambiguous. V was cut by 1 base and J by 6 bases, with 12 bases left in between. CDR3 length: 14 amino acids. The germline V gene has CDR1 SEHNR and CDR2 FQNEAQ (reference sequence). The CDR3 protein is CASSLEVEASEAFF. The CDR3 DNA is TGTGCCAGCAGCTTAGAGGTAGAGGCATCTGAAGCTTTCTTT.

The rearrangement uses TRBV12-2 and TRBJ2-3; TRBD2 is the table's D call and was not checked against the DNA. TRBV12-2 is a pseudogene segment. CDR3 size: 19 residues. The CDR3 reads CASRLAGLAGPGCSDTQYF. In DNA, the CDR3 is TGTGCAAGTCGCTTAGCCGGACTAGCGGGACCGGGTTGTTCAGATACGCAGTATTTT.

V gene TRBV29-1 combines with J gene TRBJ2-1; 8 nucleotides agree with TRBD1. J was trimmed by 5 bases and V by 7 bases; bases with no gene match: 10. CDR1 and CDR2 (germline): SQVTM, ANQGSEA. The CDR3 totals 14 residues. DNA for the CDR3: TGCAGCGCAGTCACCCTCAGGGGGCACAATGAGCAGTTCTTC. It yields the protein CSAVTLRGHNEQFF.

The chain has TRBV6-5 and TRBJ2-2; TRBD1 is a possible D gene (6 bases). V gave up 0 bases and J gave up 1 base, with 6 bases separating them. Looked up from germline, CDR1 is MNHEY and CDR2 is SVGAGI. The CDR3 length is 15 residues. The CDR3 DNA sequence: TGTGCCAGCAGTTACTCAGGGGGGAACACCGGGGAGCTGTTTTTT. Protein sequence: CASSYSGGNTGELFF.

This chain links TRBV6-5 with TRBJ1-6; 7 nucleotides agree with TRBD1. The V segment lost 6 bases and the J segment 9 bases; nucleotides outside the gene matches: 11. CDR1 and CDR2 (germline): MNHEY, SVGAGI. The CDR3 consists of 15 residues. CDR3 sequence reads: CASRRTGTVSSPLHF. The CDR3 DNA sequence: TGTGCCAGCAGGAGAACCGGGACAGTTTCTTCACCCCTCCACTTT.

This clone was recorded once. The rearrangement links TRBV2 to TRBJ2-3; no firm D call. The CDR3 runs 12 residues. Trimming removed 7 bases from V and 5 bases from J, with 10 bases in between. The germline gives CDR1 SNHLY, CDR2 FYNNEI. The CDR3 sequence: CASTPSRDTQYF. CDR3 in DNA: TGTGCCAGCACCCCTTCCAGAGATACGCAGTATTTT.

The chain joins TRBV5-1 to TRBJ1-1, with TRBD1 matching over 9 bases. This CDR3 spans 14 amino acids. Trimming cost V 6 bases and J 6 bases; bases outside gene matches: 9. Germline-derived CDR1 and CDR2 are SGHRS and YFSETQ. In DNA form, the CDR3 reads TGCGCCAGCACCCCGGGACAGGGCCCTTCTGAAGCTTTCTTT. Translating gives CASTPGQGPSEAFF. The full variable domain, rest sourced from reference TRBV5-1 and TRBJ1-1, is KAGVTQTPRYLIKTRGQQVTLSCSPISGHRSVSWYQQTPGQGLQFLFEYFSETQRNKGNFPGRFSGRQFSNSRSEMNVSTLELGDSALYLCASTPGQGPSEAFFGQGTRLTVV.

This clone has a single count. The V call is TRBV5-8, the J call TRBJ1-2; TRBD1 matches 7 bases. Germline V gene data show CDR1 as SGHTS and CDR2 as YDEGEE. This CDR3 has 15 amino acids. After removal of 4 bases from V and 4 bases from J, the junction contained 10 bases not matched to a gene. The CDR3 DNA reads TGTGCCAGCAGCCTAACCGGGACAGAAGTCTATGGCTACACCTTC. Residues: CASSLTGTEVYGYTF.

The gene calls are TRBV5-1 and TRBJ2-1; maybe TRBD2 (5 bases). Deletions cut 0 bases from V and 9 bases from J, with 13 bases between. The CDR3 has 14 residues. CDR1 is SGHRS, CDR2 YFSETQ, per germline. In DNA form, the CDR3 reads TGCGCCAGCAGCTTGGCCGTACTGGCGGGTGAGCAGTTCTTC. Its protein is CASSLAVLAGEQFF.

The chain employs TRBV5-4 and TRBJ2-1; no clear D. The CDR3 contains 11 residues. Germline V gene lookup returns CDR1 SGHNT and CDR2 YYREEE (reference sequence). Trimming took off 1 base at V and 7 bases at J, with 3 bases between the two ends. In nucleotides, the CDR3 is TGTGCCAGCAGCTTGTATAATGAGCAGTTCTTC. This translates into CASSLYNEQFF.

This clone was seen once. This chain joins TRBV2 and TRBJ2-7, with a weak D call TRBD1 (7 bases). The CDR3 length is 17 residues. The V gene lost 7 bases and the J gene lost 0 bases, with 22 bases spanning the gap. Looked up from germline, CDR1 is SNHLY and CDR2 is FYNNEI. The CDR3 sequence is CASKRLLDRDSSYEQYF. The CDR3 DNA sequence: TGTGCCAGCAAACGCCTCCTAGACAGGGACTCCTCCTACGAGCAGTACTTC.

This clone was picked up a small number of times. The V call is TRBV10-1, the J call TRBJ1-3; D may be TRBD1 (6 bases). CDR3 length: 13 amino acids. Per germline, CDR1 WNHNN and CDR2 SYGVQD (reference sequence). The CDR3 loop reads CVSGGAGENTIYF. The CDR3 DNA reads as TGCGTCAGTGGGGGGGCAGGAGAAAACACCATATATTTT.

This rearrangement joins TRBV5-1 to TRBJ2-3; D perhaps matches TRBD1 (5 bases). V shed 9 bases and J shed 3 bases, with 17 bases lying between them. The V gene's germline CDR1 is SGHRS and CDR2 YFSETQ. CDR3 size: 14 residues. The CDR3 region is CATAAGSVTDTQYF. CDR3 coding DNA: TGCGCCACGGCGGCAGGGTCTGTTACAGATACGCAGTATTTT.

The CDR3 here is CASSQDSGQGATDTQYF. The CDR3, as DNA: TGTGCCAGCAGCCAAGATAGTGGACAGGGGGCGACAGATACGCAGTATTTT. This chain connects TRBV4-2 to TRBJ2-3; 11 positions agree with TRBD1. The CDR3 length is 17 residues. The germline V gene encodes CDR1 LGHNA and CDR2 YNFKEQ. Trimming cost V 0 bases and J 3 bases; bases outside gene matches: 5.

This CDR3 is CAISEVIQTGVNQPQHF. The DNA for the CDR3 is TGTGCCATCAGTGAGGTGATACAGACAGGGGTCAATCAGCCCCAGCATTTT. This rearrangement joins TRBV10-3 to TRBJ1-5, with TRBD1 matching 8 bases. Germline V CDR1 and CDR2: ENHRY, SYGVKD. CDR3 size: 17 residues. The J segment lost 3 bases and the V segment lost 2 bases, leaving 9 bases of the junction unmatched.

This chain links TRBV5-4 with TRBJ2-1; possibly TRBD1 for D (6 bases). Germline V CDR1 and CDR2: SGHNT, YYREEE (reference sequence). CDR3 length equals 15 residues. Trimming took 5 bases from V and 6 from J, leaving 18 bases between them. CDR3 in amino acids: CASRKGFARGNEQFF. CDR3 nucleotide sequence: TGTGCCAGCAGAAAGGGTTTTGCCAGGGGCAATGAGCAGTTCTTC.

This chain joins TRBV11-2 and TRBJ2-2; D ambiguous. Germline CDR1 reads SGHAT; CDR2 reads FQNNGV. With 0 bases removed from V and 2 bases from J, the gap between germline ends came to 4 bases. The CDR3 loop spans 14 amino acids. The CDR3 DNA sequence: TGTGCCAGCAGCTTAGAACACAACACCGGGGAGCTGTTTTTT. Translation gives CASSLEHNTGELFF.

This sequence joins TRBV4-1 and TRBJ2-3, with a weak D call TRBD2 (6 bases). This CDR3 spans 15 amino acids. Germline assignment: CDR1 MGHRA and CDR2 YSYEKL. V lost 0 bases and J lost 3, with 10 bases in between. Here the CDR3 reads CASSQDWRGTDTQYF. CDR3 in DNA: TGCGCCAGCAGCCAAGATTGGCGGGGAACAGATACGCAGTATTTT.

Notes on this clone: Germline and junction disagree at one end, which may indicate a read error. J is TRBJ2-1 and V is TRBV6-6, with a possible D match to TRBD1 (6 bases). The CDR3 loop spans 12 amino acids. Germline-derived CDR1 and CDR2 are MNHNY and SVGAGI (reference sequence). Here the CDR3 reads CASSSGQARDVF. The CDR3 DNA follows: TGTGCCAGCAGTTCGGGACAAGCCCGCGATGTCTTC.

The chain combines TRBV25-1 with TRBJ2-7; D might be TRBD1 (5 bases). Between the trimmed V and J ends, which lost 6 bases and 6 bases, there was a span of 18 bases. The CDR3 is 14 amino acids. Per the germline V gene, CDR1 is MGHDK and CDR2 is SYGVNS. CDR3 region: CASRSDLGALEQYF. CDR3 coding DNA: TGTGCCAGCAGATCGGACCTAGGGGCCCTCGAGCAGTACTTC.

V and J are TRBV5-1 and TRBJ2-1, with D unclear. CDR1 is SGHRS and CDR2 is YFSETQ in the germline V gene. This CDR3 spans 13 amino acids. Trimming pared 0 bases from V and 6 bases from J, leaving 7 bases between. The CDR3 DNA reads as TGCGCCAGCAGCTTGGACTACGTCAATGAGCAGTTCTTC. As protein: CASSLDYVNEQFF.

This clone was seen once. The CDR3 sequence: CASSFRDRAGTGELFF. DNA for the CDR3: TGTGCCAGCAGTTTCCGGGACAGGGCTGGCACCGGGGAGCTGTTTTTT. The V call is TRBV27, the J call TRBJ2-2, with 9 positions matching TRBD1. CDR1 MNHEY and CDR2 SMNVEV come from the germline V gene (reference sequence). After removal of 3 bases from V and 4 bases from J, the junction contained 6 bases not matched to a gene. The CDR3 runs 16 residues.

The CDR3 is CASSYATLDTEAFF. The DNA of the CDR3 is TGTGCCAGCAGTTACGCTACTTTGGACACTGAAGCTTTCTTT. The V gene is TRBV6-5, the J gene TRBJ1-1; D remains ambiguous. CDR1 MNHEY and CDR2 SVGAGI come from the germline V gene. Trimming removed 2 bases at V and 3 bases at J, with 10 bases between. This CDR3 spans 14 amino acids.

The rearrangement uses TRBV12-5 and TRBJ1-1; weak D call: TRBD1 (6 bases). Trimming took off 5 bases at V and 2 bases at J, with 12 bases between the two ends. Per the germline V gene, CDR1 is LGHNT and CDR2 is FRNRAP. This CDR3 comprises 14 residues. CDR3 amino acids: CASGPGQTNTEAFF. The CDR3 nucleotides are TGTGCTAGTGGTCCGGGACAAACTAACACTGAAGCTTTCTTT.

The chain joins TRBV5-1 to TRBJ2-1; perhaps TRBD1 as D (5 bases). Trimming left V 7 bases short and J 0 bases short, with 17 bases between. Germline V gives CDR1 SGHRS, CDR2 YFSETQ. This CDR3 contains 16 residues. CDR3 in DNA: TGCGCCAGCGGGGCGGAAGCGCTAAGCTCCTACAATGAGCAGTTCTTC. Its translation is CASGAEALSSYNEQFF.

This clone has just one count. The chain is built from TRBV9 and TRBJ2-3; 8 bases agree with TRBD2. CDR1 SGDLS and CDR2 YYNGEE come from the germline V gene. Losses at the gene ends were 2 bases for V and 2 bases for J; bases not matched to a gene: 4. This CDR3 is 15 amino acids long. The DNA for the CDR3 is TGTGCCAGCAGCGTTTTTAGCGGGGACACAGATACGCAGTATTTT. It yields the protein CASSVFSGDTDTQYF.

The V and J genes are TRBV29-1 and TRBJ2-3; D perhaps matches TRBD1 (5 bases). The CDR3 totals 14 residues. CDR1 and CDR2 (germline): SQVTM, ANQGSEA. Trimming cost V 8 bases and J 2 bases, with 17 bases left between them. CDR3 loop: CSSGQAISTDTQYF. The CDR3 DNA reads as TGCAGCTCAGGACAAGCAATTTCCACAGATACGCAGTATTTT.

CDR3 coding DNA: TGTGCCAGCAGCCAAGAATTCAGGTATTCTGGAAACACCATATATTTT. Translated: CASSQEFRYSGNTIYF. The chain couples TRBV4-2 to TRBJ1-3; D is uncertain. V was pared by 0 bases and J by 1 base, with 10 bases between. The CDR3 is made up of 16 amino acids. Germline V lookup: CDR1 LGHNA, CDR2 YNFKEQ.

Notes on this clone: The sample carries other DNA sequences with the same CDR3. V usage is TRBV5-1 and J usage is TRBJ2-1, with 7 nucleotides matching TRBD1. Germline values: CDR1 SGHRS, CDR2 YFSETQ. Trimming at V came to 2 bases and at J to 4 bases, leaving 3 bases not matched to a gene. The CDR3 loop spans 14 amino acids. The CDR3 sequence is CASSLGGPYNEQFF. CDR3 nucleotides: TGCGCCAGCAGCTTAGGGGGCCCGTACAATGAGCAGTTCTTC.

The chain uses TRBV6-5 and TRBJ2-6, with D tentatively TRBD2 (5 bases). Germline V gene sequence: CDR1 MNHEY, CDR2 SVGAGI. V was trimmed by 2 bases and J by 0 bases, leaving 5 bases between them. The CDR3 consists of 15 residues. The CDR3 protein is CASSYRDSGANVLTF. CDR3 sequence (DNA): TGTGCCAGCAGTTACCGGGACTCTGGGGCCAACGTCCTGACTTTC.